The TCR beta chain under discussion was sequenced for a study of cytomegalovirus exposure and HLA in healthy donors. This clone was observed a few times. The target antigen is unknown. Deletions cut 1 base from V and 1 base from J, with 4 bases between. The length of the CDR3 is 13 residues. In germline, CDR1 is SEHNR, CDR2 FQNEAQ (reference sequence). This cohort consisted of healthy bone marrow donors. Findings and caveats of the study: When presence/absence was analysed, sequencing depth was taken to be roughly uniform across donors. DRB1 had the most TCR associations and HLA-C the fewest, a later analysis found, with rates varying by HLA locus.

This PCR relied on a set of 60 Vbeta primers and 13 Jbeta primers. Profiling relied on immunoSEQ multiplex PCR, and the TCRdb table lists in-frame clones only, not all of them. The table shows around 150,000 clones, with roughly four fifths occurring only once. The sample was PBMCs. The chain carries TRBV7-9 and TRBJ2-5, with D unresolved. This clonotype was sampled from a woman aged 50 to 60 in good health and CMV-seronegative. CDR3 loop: CASSLDSQETQYF. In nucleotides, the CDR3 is TGTGCCAGCAGCTTAGACAGCCAAGAGACCCAGTACTTC. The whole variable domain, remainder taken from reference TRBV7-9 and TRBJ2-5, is DTGVSQNPRHKITKRGQNVTFRCDPISEHNRLYWYRQTLGQGPEFLTYFQNEAQLEKSRLLSDRFSAERPKGSFSTLEIQRTEQGDSAMYLCASSLDSQETQYFGPGTRLLVL.